This TCR beta chain was recorded in a study of T cells in localized non-small cell lung cancer. Germline CDR1 is KGHSH and CDR2 is LQKENI. The V segment lost 5 bases and the J segment 4 bases; nucleotides outside the gene matches: 6. The CDR3 runs to 15 residues. The data were produced by immunoSEQ multiplex PCR, yet TCRdb's version contains in-frame clones alone and is incomplete. The table lists about 40,000 clones, approximately 83% of them singletons. The sample consisted of peripheral blood, taken before any cancer treatment. The receptor's source is a man aged 35-75 years with stage I lung adenocarcinoma. This sequence joins TRBV18 and TRBJ1-4, with TRBD1 matching 8 bases. This CDR3 is CASSGQQGDNEKLFF. The CDR3 DNA sequence: TGTGCCAGCTCAGGTCAACAGGGGGATAATGAAAAACTGTTTTTT.